The rows below give T cell receptor beta chains drawn from one sample of a study of cytomegalovirus exposure and HLA in healthy donors. Profiling relied on immunoSEQ multiplex PCR, and the TCRdb table lists in-frame clones only, not all of them. The sample has approximately 160,000 clones, around four fifths seen once; the top ten hold approximately 9.8%. Sequencing input: PBMCs. The receptors originated from a man between 18 and 35 years old in good health and CMV-seropositive. Both conserved end residues are part of each CDR3. Each record gives: V gene, clone size, J gene, D gene, CDR3 DNA, CDR3 protein. The D gene is left open where the match is weak. Size values are once, few and many counts, or a class for expanded clones, and some rows have none.

V gene: TRBV5-6; clone size: -; J gene: TRBJ1-3; D gene: -; CDR3 DNA: TGTGCCAGCAGCTACGGACAGAGCACCATATATTTT; CDR3 protein: CASSYGQSTIYF
V gene: TRBV7-9; clone size: -; J gene: TRBJ2-5; D gene: -; CDR3 DNA: TGTGCCAGCAGCGTCGGCAGGGTGGAGACCCAGTACTTC; CDR3 protein: CASSVGRVETQYF
V gene: TRBV27; clone size: -; J gene: TRBJ2-7; D gene: TRBD1; CDR3 DNA: TGTGCCAGCAGTTTAGGGACAGGGCCCTTCTACGAGCAGTACTTC; CDR3 protein: CASSLGTGPFYEQYF
V gene: TRBV5-1; clone size: -; J gene: TRBJ2-2; D gene: -; CDR3 DNA: TGCGCCAGCAGCTTGGACTCTGGAGCCGGGGAGCTGTTTTTT; CDR3 protein: CASSLDSGAGELFF
V gene: TRBV9; clone size: -; J gene: TRBJ2-2; D gene: TRBD1; CDR3 DNA: TGTGCCAGCAGCGACCGGGACAGGAACACCGGGGAGCTGTTTTTT; CDR3 protein: CASSDRDRNTGELFF
V gene: TRBV5-6; clone size: -; J gene: TRBJ2-1; D gene: -; CDR3 DNA: TGTGCCAGCAGCTGGGCAAGCAATCGGCAGTTCTTC; CDR3 protein: CASSWASNRQFF
V gene: TRBV11-3; clone size: -; J gene: TRBJ2-1; D gene: TRBD1; CDR3 DNA: TGTGCCAGCAGCTGGGCGGGACAGGGAGCTTCTGAGCAGTTCTTC; CDR3 protein: CASSWAGQGASEQFF
V gene: TRBV28; clone size: -; J gene: TRBJ2-1; D gene: TRBD1; CDR3 DNA: TGTGCCAGCAGCAGCGGCCGGGACAGGGGTTTCAATGAGCAGTTCTTC; CDR3 protein: CASSSGRDRGFNEQFF
V gene: TRBV7-9; clone size: -; J gene: TRBJ1-1; D gene: TRBD1; CDR3 DNA: TGTGCCAGCAGCTTACTTCAGGGGGCCGGCACTGAAGCTTTCTTT; CDR3 protein: CASSLLQGAGTEAFF
V gene: TRBV11-2; clone size: -; J gene: TRBJ1-2; D gene: TRBD1; CDR3 DNA: TGTGCCAGCAGCATATCCCCGGAAGGGGGCTCTCTCTTC; CDR3 protein: CASSISPEGGSLF
V gene: TRBV5-1; clone size: few; J gene: TRBJ2-7; D gene: TRBD1; CDR3 DNA: TGCGCCAGCAGCTTACAGGGGGGATCCTACGAGCAGTACTTC; CDR3 protein: CASSLQGGSYEQYF
V gene: TRBV5-6; clone size: -; J gene: TRBJ2-7; D gene: -; CDR3 DNA: TGTGCCAGCAGTCGAGCGAGCCTCCCGGGTGAGCAGTACTTC; CDR3 protein: CASSRASLPGEQYF
V gene: TRBV10-3; clone size: -; J gene: TRBJ2-7; D gene: -; CDR3 DNA: TGTGCCGTAAACCGGGACACCAGCTCCTACGAGCAGTACTTC; CDR3 protein: CAVNRDTSSYEQYF
V gene: TRBV5-1; clone size: -; J gene: TRBJ2-7; D gene: -; CDR3 DNA: TGCGCCAGCAGCTTCGGGACACCGGACTACGAGCAGTACTTC; CDR3 protein: CASSFGTPDYEQYF
V gene: TRBV5-6; clone size: once; J gene: TRBJ2-7; D gene: -; CDR3 DNA: TGTGCCAGCAGCTTGGCCTCCGGGTTGAGGTACCACGAGCAGTACTTC; CDR3 protein: CASSLASGLRYHEQYF
V gene: TRBV19; clone size: -; J gene: TRBJ1-1; D gene: TRBD1; CDR3 DNA: TGTGCCAGTAGTATGACCGGCAGGGGGCCGATGAACACTGAAGCTTTCTTT; CDR3 protein: CASSMTGRGPMNTEAFF
V gene: TRBV4-3; clone size: -; J gene: TRBJ2-3; D gene: TRBD2; CDR3 DNA: TGCGCCAGCAGCCAACTCCCTAGCGGGATAAATCCAGATACGCAGTATTTT; CDR3 protein: CASSQLPSGINPDTQYF
V gene: TRBV7-2; clone size: -; J gene: TRBJ2-1; D gene: -; CDR3 DNA: TGTGCCAGCAGCTTAATGGAGAAGGATGAGCAGTTCTTC; CDR3 protein: CASSLMEKDEQFF
V gene: TRBV5-6; clone size: -; J gene: TRBJ2-7; D gene: TRBD1; CDR3 DNA: TGTGCCAGCAGCTCCATGCCCGGGACAGGGGGTCGCGAGCAGTACTTC; CDR3 protein: CASSSMPGTGGREQYF
V gene: TRBV10-3; clone size: -; J gene: TRBJ1-1; D gene: -; CDR3 DNA: TGTGCCATCCGGGGGGTTGCATCGTCCGCTGAAGCTTTCTTT; CDR3 protein: CAIRGVASSAEAFF
V gene: TRBV7-8; clone size: -; J gene: TRBJ1-2; D gene: TRBD1; CDR3 DNA: TGTGCCAGCAGCTTAGGGGACAGGGGAGGCTACACCTTC; CDR3 protein: CASSLGDRGGYTF
V gene: TRBV18; clone size: -; J gene: TRBJ2-2; D gene: -; CDR3 DNA: TGTGCCAGCTCACCACTAGGACTTAACACCGGGGAGCTGTTTTTT; CDR3 protein: CASSPLGLNTGELFF
V gene: TRBV6-6; clone size: -; J gene: TRBJ1-3; D gene: -; CDR3 DNA: TGTGCCAGCTGGACTCCATTAAGATCTGGAAACACCATATATTTT; CDR3 protein: CASWTPLRSGNTIYF
V gene: TRBV5-1; clone size: -; J gene: TRBJ2-7; D gene: TRBD2; CDR3 DNA: TGCGCCAGCAGCTTGGGACTAGTGGGGGGGAGCTCCTACGAGCAGTACTTC; CDR3 protein: CASSLGLVGGSSYEQYF
V gene: TRBV4-3; clone size: -; J gene: TRBJ2-1; D gene: TRBD2; CDR3 DNA: TGCGCCAGCAGCCAAGACATAAATAGCGGGTCCGAGCAGTTCTTC; CDR3 protein: CASSQDINSGSEQFF
V gene: TRBV30; clone size: -; J gene: TRBJ1-1; D gene: TRBD1; CDR3 DNA: TGTGCCTGGAGTTTGACAGGGGGAGGAACTGAAGCTTTCTTT; CDR3 protein: CAWSLTGGGTEAFF
V gene: TRBV27; clone size: few; J gene: TRBJ1-1; D gene: -; CDR3 DNA: TGTGCCAGCAGTTCCCTAAACGGGAACACTGAAGCTTTCTTT; CDR3 protein: CASSSLNGNTEAFF
V gene: TRBV6-1; clone size: -; J gene: TRBJ2-5; D gene: -; CDR3 DNA: TGTGCCAGCAGCTTAAGACAGGTGTCCCAAGAGACCCAGTACTTC; CDR3 protein: CASSLRQVSQETQYF
V gene: TRBV14; clone size: -; J gene: TRBJ1-2; D gene: TRBD1; CDR3 DNA: TGTGCCAGCAGCCAAGGCGGGGACAGCTATGGCTACACCTTC; CDR3 protein: CASSQGGDSYGYTF
V gene: TRBV2; clone size: -; J gene: TRBJ2-7; D gene: TRBD1; CDR3 DNA: TGTGCCAGCATCTCTACAACCCTCAGGGGGCTGAGCTCCTACGAGCAGTACTTC; CDR3 protein: CASISTTLRGLSSYEQYF
V gene: TRBV21-1; clone size: once; J gene: TRBJ1-1; D gene: -; CDR3 DNA: TGTGCCAGCAGAAGCATGGAGGGGAACACTGAAGCTTTCTTT; CDR3 protein: CASRSMEGNTEAFF
V gene: TRBV19; clone size: -; J gene: TRBJ1-2; D gene: TRBD1; CDR3 DNA: TGTGCCAGTAGTACACGGACAGGGGTTGAAGGCTACACCTTC; CDR3 protein: CASSTRTGVEGYTF
V gene: TRBV28; clone size: -; J gene: TRBJ1-5; D gene: -; CDR3 DNA: TGTGCCAGCAGCCTTATCGTGATGGACTCGGATCAGCCCCAGCATTTT; CDR3 protein: CASSLIVMDSDQPQHF
V gene: TRBV7-8; clone size: -; J gene: TRBJ2-2; D gene: -; CDR3 DNA: TGTGCCAGCAGCTCCCCCTCCGGCACCGGGGAGCTGTTTTTT; CDR3 protein: CASSSPSGTGELFF
V gene: TRBV15; clone size: -; J gene: TRBJ1-1; D gene: TRBD1; CDR3 DNA: TGTGCCACCGAAGCCGGGACAGCGAACACTGAAGCTTTCTTT; CDR3 protein: CATEAGTANTEAFF
V gene: TRBV10-2; clone size: -; J gene: TRBJ1-4; D gene: TRBD1; CDR3 DNA: TGCGCCAGCAGACTCGGGACAGGGAATGAAAAACTGTTTTTT; CDR3 protein: CASRLGTGNEKLFF
V gene: TRBV5-6; clone size: -; J gene: TRBJ2-7; D gene: TRBD1; CDR3 DNA: TGTGCCAGCAGCCGTTTGGGACAGGGATTGGGGGCCTACGAGCAGTACTTC; CDR3 protein: CASSRLGQGLGAYEQYF
V gene: TRBV27; clone size: few; J gene: TRBJ1-6; D gene: TRBD1; CDR3 DNA: TGTGCCAGCAGTTTTGACCCCACAGGGGCTTATTCACCCCTCCACTTT; CDR3 protein: CASSFDPTGAYSPLHF
V gene: TRBV11-3; clone size: -; J gene: TRBJ2-7; D gene: -; CDR3 DNA: TGTGCCAGCAGCGGAGGGGACGACGAGCAGTACTTC; CDR3 protein: CASSGGDDEQYF
V gene: TRBV5-1; clone size: -; J gene: TRBJ2-7; D gene: TRBD1; CDR3 DNA: TGCGCCAGCACTTCTACAGGGGGCTCCTACGAGCAGTACTTC; CDR3 protein: CASTSTGGSYEQYF
V gene: TRBV7-8; clone size: -; J gene: TRBJ1-1; D gene: -; CDR3 DNA: TGTGCCAGCAGCACATACAGGGCTCCGAACACTGAAGCTTTCTTT; CDR3 protein: CASSTYRAPNTEAFF
V gene: TRBV6-5; clone size: -; J gene: TRBJ1-6; D gene: -; CDR3 DNA: TGTGCCAGCAGTTACTCTAGCACACAGGGCTCTTCACCCCTCCACTTT; CDR3 protein: CASSYSSTQGSSPLHF
V gene: TRBV6-5; clone size: few; J gene: TRBJ1-1; D gene: TRBD1; CDR3 DNA: TGTGCCACCAGTCCGCAGGGGGCGTACACTGAAGCTTTCTTT; CDR3 protein: CATSPQGAYTEAFF
V gene: TRBV27; clone size: -; J gene: TRBJ2-2; D gene: TRBD1; CDR3 DNA: TGTGCCAGCAGTCCGACAGGGGGCTACGGCACCGGGGAGCTGTTTTTT; CDR3 protein: CASSPTGGYGTGELFF
V gene: TRBV28; clone size: -; J gene: TRBJ1-5; D gene: -; CDR3 DNA: TGTGCCAGCAGCCCAGGTCAGCCCCAGCATTTT; CDR3 protein: CASSPGQPQHF
V gene: TRBV7-9; clone size: -; J gene: TRBJ2-5; D gene: -; CDR3 DNA: TGTGCCAGCAGCTTAGGACTGCAAGAGACCCAGTACTTC; CDR3 protein: CASSLGLQETQYF
V gene: TRBV10-3; clone size: -; J gene: TRBJ2-2; D gene: TRBD1; CDR3 DNA: TGTGCCATCAGTGGAGCCGGGACAGGGTTCAGCGGGGAGCTGTTTTTT; CDR3 protein: CAISGAGTGFSGELFF
V gene: TRBV19; clone size: -; J gene: TRBJ1-5; D gene: -; CDR3 DNA: TGTGCCAGTAAGGAGGGAGCGCCGTATTATAGCAATCAGCCCCAGCATTTT; CDR3 protein: CASKEGAPYYSNQPQHF
V gene: TRBV7-9; clone size: -; J gene: TRBJ2-3; D gene: TRBD2; CDR3 DNA: TGTGCCAGCAGAAGGGACTATCGGATAGGGGCAGATACGCAGTATTTT; CDR3 protein: CASRRDYRIGADTQYF
V gene: TRBV19; clone size: -; J gene: TRBJ1-2; D gene: -; CDR3 DNA: TGTGCCAGTACCAGGTTAGCGGGGGATGGCTACACCTTC; CDR3 protein: CASTRLAGDGYTF
V gene: TRBV19; clone size: -; J gene: TRBJ1-6; D gene: -; CDR3 DNA: TGTGCCAGTAGTCTTCACAGCAATTCACCCCTCCACTTT; CDR3 protein: CASSLHSNSPLHF
V gene: TRBV5-5; clone size: -; J gene: TRBJ2-7; D gene: TRBD1; CDR3 DNA: TGTGCCAGCAGCCCCCGCCGGGGGACAGGGGCCTACGAGCAGTACTTC; CDR3 protein: CASSPRRGTGAYEQYF
V gene: TRBV23-1; clone size: -; J gene: TRBJ1-2; D gene: -; CDR3 DNA: TGCGCCAGCAGTCAATCGATTTGGTCAGCGGGGGGCGGGGGCTACACCTTC; CDR3 protein: CASSQSIWSAGGGGYTF
V gene: TRBV7-2; clone size: -; J gene: TRBJ1-1; D gene: TRBD1; CDR3 DNA: TGTGCCAGCAGCACAGGGGTGGGCACTGAAGCTTTCTTT; CDR3 protein: CASSTGVGTEAFF
V gene: TRBV10-1; clone size: -; J gene: TRBJ2-1; D gene: TRBD1; CDR3 DNA: TGCGCCAGCAGTGGTGAGGACAGGGCCGGAGTCGGGCAGTTCTTC; CDR3 protein: CASSGEDRAGVGQFF